This entry lists 25 T cell receptor beta chains sequenced from one sample in a study of cytomegalovirus exposure and HLA in healthy donors. Amplification used 60 Vbeta primers and 13 Jbeta primers. Clones were sequenced by immunoSEQ multiplex PCR, and TCRdb holds only the in-frame ones, with some missing. This sample has 80,000 to 100,000 clones, with more than 65% found just once. Specimen: PBMCs. These receptors were collected from a woman between 18 and 30 years old in good health and CMV-seropositive.

With regard to this clone: The sample carries other DNA sequences with the same CDR3. This rearrangement joins TRBV7-3 to TRBJ2-3; 7 bases fit TRBD1. The J segment lost 3 bases and the V segment lost 5 bases, leaving 8 bases of the junction unmatched. The CDR3 runs to 15 residues. CDR1 is SGHTA and CDR2 is FQGTGA in the germline V gene. CDR3 nucleotides: TGTGCCAGCAGCATAGGGGGCGAGGTAACAGATACGCAGTATTTT. This codes for CASSIGGEVTDTQYF.

This clone was counted a single time. The chain has TRBV6-4 and TRBJ1-5; D might be TRBD1 (5 bases). The germline V and J ends were trimmed by 2 bases and 6 bases, with 8 bases remaining between them. The CDR3 has 13 amino acids. Germline V CDR1 and CDR2: MRHNA, SNTAGT. The CDR3 is CASSDGGTQPQHF. The DNA of the CDR3 is TGTGCCAGCAGTGACGGAGGGACTCAGCCCCAGCATTTT.

The chain joins TRBV5-1 to TRBJ1-3; tentative D call: TRBD1 (5 bases). This CDR3 is 15 amino acids long. Germline V lookup: CDR1 SGHRS, CDR2 YFSETQ. With 4 bases removed from V and 2 bases from J, the gap between germline ends came to 13 bases. DNA of the CDR3: TGCGCCAGCAGCGCTGCCGTGGGGCCTGGAAACACCATATATTTT. It specifies CASSAAVGPGNTIYF. The full variable domain, rest sourced from reference TRBV5-1 and TRBJ1-3, is KAGVTQTPRYLIKTRGQQVTLSCSPISGHRSVSWYQQTPGQGLQFLFEYFSETQRNKGNFPGRFSGRQFSNSRSEMNVSTLELGDSALYLCASSAAVGPGNTIYFGEGSWLTVV.

The rearrangement uses TRBV11-3 and TRBJ2-1; no firm D call. Germline CDR1 SGHNT, CDR2 YENEEA. Trimming removed 5 bases from V and 1 base from J, with 9 bases in between. CDR3 length: 14 amino acids. CDR3 loop: CASSPSSSYNEQFF. The CDR3 nucleotides read TGTGCCAGCAGCCCCTCGTCGTCCTACAATGAGCAGTTCTTC. Using reference TRBV11-3 and TRBJ2-1 for the parts outside the CDR3, the full variable domain is EAGVVQSPRYKIIEKKQPVAFWCNPISGHNTLYWYLQNLGQGPELLIRYENEEAVDDSQLPKDRFSAERLKGVDSTLKIQPAELGDSAVYLCASSPSSSYNEQFFGPGTRLTVL.

The chain carries TRBV4-1 and TRBJ1-4; 7 positions match TRBD1. CDR1 is MGHRA, CDR2 YSYEKL, per germline. Losses at the gene ends were 0 bases for V and 5 bases for J; bases not matched to a gene: 3. This CDR3 region has 15 residues. Here the CDR3 reads CASSQEETGNEKLFF. CDR3 nucleotide sequence: TGCGCCAGCAGCCAAGAAGAGACAGGGAATGAAAAACTGTTTTTT.

In its sample, this clone was seen a few times. J is TRBJ2-3 and V is TRBV4-2, with 9 positions matching TRBD2. The CDR3 loop spans 19 amino acids. The V gene end was trimmed by 2 bases and the J gene end by 3 bases; junction bases not matched to a gene: 15. The germline CDR1 and CDR2 sequences are LGHNA and YNFKEQ. The CDR3 here is CASSQTLRGGAGGTDTQYF. The CDR3 DNA sequence: TGTGCCAGCAGCCAAACCTTACGCGGGGGGGCGGGTGGGACAGATACGCAGTATTTT.

This chain links TRBV5-6 with TRBJ2-2; tentative D call: TRBD2 (5 bases). CDR3 length: 12 residues. Per germline, CDR1 SGHDT and CDR2 YYEEEE. V dropped 4 bases and J dropped 7 bases, with 8 bases sitting between them. Here the CDR3 reads CASSQRYGELFF. The CDR3 DNA sequence: TGTGCCAGCAGCCAGCGGTACGGGGAGCTGTTTTTT.

The rearrangement joins TRBV19 to TRBJ2-5, with a weak D call TRBD2 (6 bases). This CDR3 spans 16 amino acids. V was cut by 9 bases and J by 2 bases, with 22 bases left in between. Germline-derived CDR1 and CDR2 are LNHDA and SQIVND (reference sequence). The CDR3 DNA sequence: TGTGCCAGCTCTGATTTAAGACTCGGGAGACAAGAGACCCAGTACTTC. This gives the protein CASSDLRLGRQETQYF.

J is TRBJ2-1 and V is TRBV9; perhaps TRBD2 as D (5 bases). This CDR3 spans 12 amino acids. V was pared by 4 bases and J by 8 bases, with 10 bases between. Germline lookup yields CDR1 SGDLS and CDR2 YYNGEE. The CDR3 is CASSTSGDEQFF. CDR3 nucleotides: TGTGCCAGCAGCACTAGTGGCGATGAGCAGTTCTTC.

The chain is built from TRBV9 and TRBJ2-1, with 7 nucleotides matching TRBD2. The germline CDR1 and CDR2 sequences are SGDLS and YYNGEE. The V segment lost 3 bases and the J segment 7 bases; nucleotides outside the gene matches: 10. The CDR3 runs to 15 residues. In nucleotides, the CDR3 is TGTGCCAGCAGCGGGGGCGGGACTACCGATAATGAGCAGTTCTTC. It translates to CASSGGGTTDNEQFF. Looking up the rest from reference TRBV9 and TRBJ2-1 gives the full variable domain: DSGVTQTPKHLITATGQRVTLRCSPRSGDLSVYWYQQSLDQGLQFLIQYYNGEERAKGNILERFSAQQFPDLHSELNLSSLELGDSALYFCASSGGGTTDNEQFFGPGTRLTVL.

V gene TRBV9 combines with J gene TRBJ1-3; D might be TRBD1 (6 bases). Between the trimmed V and J ends, which lost 0 bases and 0 bases, there was a span of 13 bases. From germline, CDR1 is SGDLS and CDR2 YYNGEE. This CDR3 spans 17 amino acids. CDR3 nucleotides: TGTGCCAGCAGCGTAGGGGGGGGGCCAACCTCTGGAAACACCATATATTTT. The encoded protein is CASSVGGGPTSGNTIYF.

The V gene is TRBV4-3, the J gene TRBJ1-6, with D hard to call. The CDR3 extends over 16 amino acids. CDR1 is LGHNA and CDR2 is YSLEER in the germline V gene. V lost 0 bases, J lost 4 bases, and 10 bases lay in between. CDR3 residues: CASSQDLRNYNSPLHF. CDR3 sequence (DNA): TGCGCCAGCAGCCAAGATCTGAGGAATTATAATTCACCCCTCCACTTT.

The chain employs TRBV9 and TRBJ2-7; tentatively, D is TRBD2 (5 bases). CDR1 SGDLS and CDR2 YYNGEE come from the germline V gene. This CDR3 region has 17 residues. Trimming shortened V by 0 bases and J by 0 bases, and 16 bases separated the two germline ends. CDR3 in DNA: TGTGCCAGCAGCGTAGGGGCTGGAGGATCCCTCTCCTACGAGCAGTACTTC. It codes for CASSVGAGGSLSYEQYF.

V is TRBV30 and J is TRBJ2-1; possibly TRBD2 for D (5 bases). This CDR3 is 17 amino acids long. V shed 2 bases and J shed 2 bases, with 19 bases lying between them. Germline V gene lookup returns CDR1 GTSNPN and CDR2 SVGIG (reference sequence). The CDR3 reads CAWSPGPSGGPYNEQFF. CDR3 in DNA: TGTGCCTGGAGTCCCGGTCCCTCTGGCGGGCCCTACAATGAGCAGTTCTTC.

J is TRBJ2-2 and V is TRBV11-2; perhaps TRBD2 as D (6 bases). CDR3 length: 15 residues. Germline CDR1 SGHAT, CDR2 FQNNGV. Trimming left V 5 bases short and J 4 bases short, with 14 bases between. For the CDR3, the DNA is TGTGCCAGCAGCCCCCGGACTACAGCCACCGGGGAGCTGTTTTTT. Amino acid sequence: CASSPRTTATGELFF.

This sequence joins TRBV9 and TRBJ2-7; D is perhaps TRBD2 (6 bases). CDR1 is SGDLS and CDR2 is YYNGEE in the germline V gene. V shed 4 bases and J shed 7 bases, with 18 bases lying between them. This CDR3 contains 14 residues. Here the CDR3 DNA reads TGTGCCAGCAGCCCTAGAGCTGGGACTGGGGAGCAGTACTTC. Protein: CASSPRAGTGEQYF.

The rearrangement uses TRBV4-1 and TRBJ2-1; 11 nucleotides match TRBD2. The CDR3 consists of 19 residues. Unmatched junction bases numbered 17, after V lost 4 bases and J lost 6 bases. CDR1 MGHRA and CDR2 YSYEKL come from the germline V gene. CDR3 sequence: CASSPRGLAGGFGSNEQFF. The CDR3, as DNA: TGCGCCAGCAGCCCTCGCGGACTAGCGGGCGGCTTCGGAAGCAATGAGCAGTTCTTC.

The chain links TRBV19 to TRBJ2-7; 9 bases are a match to TRBD2. This CDR3 contains 14 residues. Germline-derived CDR1 and CDR2 are LNHDA and SQIVND (reference sequence). V was pared by 4 bases and J by 2 bases, with 3 bases of the junction left unmatched. The CDR3 sequence is CASSRGLATYEQYF. DNA for the CDR3: TGTGCCAGTAGTAGGGGACTAGCTACCTACGAGCAGTACTTC. Complete variable domain (other parts from reference TRBV19 and TRBJ2-7): DGGITQSPKYLFRKEGQNVTLSCEQNLNHDAMYWYRQDPGQGLRLIYYSQIVNDFQKGDIAEGYSVSREKKESFPLTVTSAQKNPTAFYLCASSRGLATYEQYFGPGTRLTVT.

The rearrangement uses TRBV5-1 and TRBJ2-1, with D perhaps TRBD1 (5 bases). The CDR3 is made up of 11 amino acids. Germline V gives CDR1 SGHRS, CDR2 YFSETQ. V lost 1 base to trimming and J lost 10 bases, with 6 bases between them. CDR3 nucleotide sequence: TGCGCCAGCAGCTTGAACAGGGAGCAGTTCTTC. Translating it yields CASSLNREQFF. Looking up the rest from reference TRBV5-1 and TRBJ2-1 gives the full variable domain: KAGVTQTPRYLIKTRGQQVTLSCSPISGHRSVSWYQQTPGQGLQFLFEYFSETQRNKGNFPGRFSGRQFSNSRSEMNVSTLELGDSALYLCASSLNREQFFGPGTRLTVL.

V gene TRBV6-5 combines with J gene TRBJ1-4, with unresolved D. V was clipped by 6 bases and J by 8 bases, with 16 bases between them. This CDR3 region has 14 residues. Germline V CDR1 and CDR2: MNHEY, SVGAGI. The CDR3 reads CASRRMGSFEKLFF. CDR3 bases: TGTGCCAGCAGAAGAATGGGCTCCTTCGAAAAACTGTTTTTT.

Points on this clone: The junction departs from the called germline gene at one end, perhaps through a read error. The sample carries other DNA sequences with the same CDR3. CDR3 coding DNA: TGTGCCAGCAAAGCGGTGGAGAGCTCCTATGAGCAGTACTTC. It is translated as CASKAVESSYEQYF. The chain uses TRBV2 and TRBJ2-7; perhaps TRBD2 as D (5 bases). The CDR3 loop spans 14 amino acids. Germline CDR1 reads SNHLY; CDR2 reads FYNNEI. The variable domain in full, completed from reference TRBV2 and TRBJ2-7, reads EPEVTQTPSHQVTQMGQEVILRCVPISNHLYFYWYRQILGQKVEFLVSFYNNEISEKSEIFDDQFSVERPDGSNFTLKIRSTKLEDSAMYFCASKAVESSYEQYFGPGTRLTVT.

The chain carries TRBV12-5 and TRBJ1-1; TRBD1 matches 7 bases. The trim removed 0 bases at V and 10 bases at J, leaving 11 bases unmatched. Germline CDR1 reads LGHNT; CDR2 reads FRNRAP. The CDR3 covers 15 residues. The CDR3 loop reads CASGLVIGGPLGAFF. CDR3 DNA sequence: TGTGCTAGTGGTTTGGTAATAGGGGGCCCTCTCGGAGCTTTCTTT. Using reference TRBV12-5 and TRBJ1-1 for the parts outside the CDR3, the full variable domain is DARVTQTPRHKVTEMGQEVTMRCQPILGHNTVFWYRQTMMQGLELLAYFRNRAPLDDSGMPKDRFSAEMPDATLATLKIQPSEPRDSAVYFCASGLVIGGPLGAFFGQGTRLTVV.

In nucleotides, the CDR3 is TGTGCCAGCAGTTCCTTTACAGGGGGCGACAACACTGAAGCTTTCTTT. Residues: CASSSFTGGDNTEAFF. The chain is built from TRBV6-5 and TRBJ1-1, with TRBD1 matching over 9 bases. J lost 2 bases, V lost 4 bases, and 8 bases had no gene match. The CDR3 contains 16 residues. Germline assignment: CDR1 MNHEY and CDR2 SVGAGI.

The V and J genes are TRBV7-2 and TRBJ2-3, with 8 positions matching TRBD2. The germline CDR1 and CDR2 sequences are SGHTA and FQGNSA. J gave up 2 bases and V 6 bases, and 7 bases lay outside the gene matches. There are 15 residues in the CDR3. CDR3 nucleotide sequence: TGTGCCAGCAGTTCGGGACTAGGTCTCACAGATACGCAGTATTTT. Protein product: CASSSGLGLTDTQYF.

This chain connects TRBV2 to TRBJ1-1; 7 bases are shared with TRBD1. The CDR3 contains 15 residues. V trimming: 6 bases; J trimming: 0 bases; junction bases outside the gene matches: 7. In germline, CDR1 is SNHLY, CDR2 FYNNEI. Written as DNA, the CDR3 is TGTGCCAGCAGGACTCGGGACAGTCTGAACACTGAAGCTTTCTTT. The encoded protein is CASRTRDSLNTEAFF. Filled out from reference TRBV2 and TRBJ1-1, the complete variable domain reads EPEVTQTPSHQVTQMGQEVILRCVPISNHLYFYWYRQILGQKVEFLVSFYNNEISEKSEIFDDQFSVERPDGSNFTLKIRSTKLEDSAMYFCASRTRDSLNTEAFFGQGTRLTVV.